This section outlines one T cell receptor (beta chain) sequence together with its context. This clone's antigen is unknown. The sample holds no much larger clone one base away, and base qualities are not on file. V is pared back by 3 bases and J by 10 bases, with 16 bases lying between the germline termini. From the cysteine through the phenylalanine, the CDR3 covers 15 amino acids. Of the read, only the CDR3 DNA is kept; its 45 bases are in frame from base 1. Looking up the germline V gene yields CDR1 LGHNA and CDR2 YNFKEQ. To sequence the TCRbeta CDR3 region, genomic DNA was isolated from the sorted cells. TCRbeta CDR3 regions were sequenced using the immunoSEQ Assay. TCRdb took this table from immuneACCESS and kept in-frame rearrangements with V and J called. Such tables lack part of the clones; where checked against another copy, unresolved V genes explain under half of the gap, and the rest is unexplained. In all, the sample holds about 46,000 clones, and around 85% of those were seen once. Of the sample, about 48% is held by the ten largest clones.

Patients with autoimmune disease history or receiving systemic immunosuppression were excluded from the trial. Peripheral blood for TCR sequencing was collected from all dose cohorts at baseline, on cycle 4 day 1, and on cycle 7 day 1. Samples were obtained from an open-label, multicenter, first-in-human phase I dose-escalation trial of ivuxolimab. Adults with locally advanced or metastatic melanoma, renal cell, hepatocellular, or head and neck squamous cell carcinoma were enrolled in the trial. CD4+ and CD8+ T cells were sorted separately from peripheral blood before TCR sequencing. This sample was included in a study of OX40 agonist ivuxolimab in advanced cancers. Background on the whole study: Ivuxolimab, which targeted the costimulatory receptor OX40 (CD134), was an agonistic, fully human IgG2 monoclonal antibody. Intravenous ivuxolimab was administered to patients every 2 weeks at six dose levels: 0.01, 0.1, 0.3, 1.5, 3 and 10 mg/kg. Partial responses were achieved by three dose-escalation patients, of whom one had hepatocellular carcinoma and two had cutaneous melanoma. In the dose-escalation cohort, 82.7% of patients were male, and the mean age was approximately 55 years, with a range of roughly 20 to 80. Peripheral TCRbeta sequencing was intended to test whether TCR sequence diversity was altered and clonal T-cell expansion was caused by ivuxolimab. The paper describes the monotherapy dose-escalation part (N = 52 patients) of the phase I trial of ivuxolimab. Of the approximately 50 patients in dose escalation, about 20 had hepatocellular carcinoma, some 15 had melanoma, 9 had renal cell carcinoma and 9 had head and neck cancer. Patients were allowed to have had prior anti-PD-1, anti-PD-L1 or anti-CTLA-4 therapy, and more than 35% of the dose-escalation patients had been treated with checkpoint inhibitors. Here is what the overall study found, with its caveats: At doses from 0.1 to 3.0 mg/kg, clonal expansion was seen in both CD4+ and CD8+ blood T cells between baseline and week 6. Low levels of normalized T-cell clonal expansion were also seen in some patients who did not respond. After ivuxolimab, CD8+ T cells had more expanded clones than CD4+ T cells on average. Partial responders in the 0.1-3.0 mg/kg groups had among the lowest normalized peripheral clonal expansion, especially among CD8+ T cells. The antigen specificity of the peripheral T cells that underwent clonal expansion was not determined.

The source is an adult with an advanced solid tumor such as melanoma, head and neck, liver or kidney cancer. The rearranged chain carries TRBV4-2 and TRBJ1-6; the best D guess is TRBD1, with 5 bases matching. Material: CD4+ or CD8+ T cells sorted from blood, obtained in a trial of the OX40 agonist ivuxolimab. The nucleotides are TGTGCCAGCAGCCAGTCGGACGAGGGGTACTCACCCCTCCACTTT. Its protein product is CASSQSDEGYSPLHF.